This T cell receptor (beta chain) was profiled in a study of CD8 T cells in Susac syndrome (dated by TCRdb to about 2019). Regarding the complete study: Of the Susac syndrome patients who were sequenced, roughly 6 had clinically active disease and 8 or 9 were in clinical remission. At blood withdrawal, Susac syndrome patients were therapy-naive, treated with corticosteroids (with IVIg additionally given to some), or treated with IVIg alone. The study used repertoire sequencing to test whether antigen drove CD8+ T cell activation and differentiation in Susac syndrome.

The CDR3 starts with the cysteine, ends with the phenylalanine, and has 14 residues. Solely the CDR3 DNA is kept, with 42 bases framed from the first base. The germline V gene provides CDR1 SGHRS and CDR2 YFSETQ. The junction shows trimming of 3 bases on V and 8 bases on J, and the gene matches do not reach 5 bases of it. Paper-wide results and their limitations: The CD4+ T cell repertoire of patients with Susac syndrome showed no detectable clonal expansion. The number of individuals in the TCR sequencing and HLA analysis was acknowledged as relatively small.

About this clonotype: The antigen it binds to is not known. No base qualities exist here, and no much larger clone lies one base off it.

RNA was extracted using the RNeasy kit, and roughly 0.5 to 1 ug of the RNA was reverse transcribed with random hexamers. The immunoSEQ multiplex PCR assay, which covers 54 Vbeta and 13 Jbeta segments, was used to amplify TCR beta CDR3 regions. To correct PCR amplification bias, a synthetic template baseline was used for both primer optimization and computational correction. Regarding the original processing steps: Reads were annotated to V, D and J genes according to IMGT and were analyzed with immunoSEQ Analyzer, with only productive sequences retained. To calculate clonality, Shannon entropy was normalized by log2 of the number of productive unique sequences and then subtracted from one. For each patient and control, public and private clones were evaluated among the 100 most prevalent clones. A clone was defined as Susac-specific if it was absent from the healthy and MS cohorts, from around 960 published viral clones and from other ImmuneACCESS disease sequences. Using fastp trimming at Q25 and MiXCR clonotype assembly, TCRdb reanalyzed the public sequencing data and kept in-frame beta chains. Rows with one shared CDR3 protein collapse into an entry with the most common genes and DNA. None of the V and J calls come from the authors' own analysis; TCRdb made them. The table for this sample lists about 120,000 distinct CDR3 sequences; 96% of them were counted only once. The top ten hold about 0.13% of the sample.

Peripheral blood CD8+ and CD4+ T cells from healthy donors, Susac syndrome patients and multiple sclerosis patients were profiled by high-throughput TCR beta sequencing. Susac syndrome patients met recently defined diagnostic criteria for definite or probable disease. CD8+ TEMRA cells were enriched by FACS, while bulk CD8+ and CD4+ T cells were purified by magnetic negative isolation. Blood was drawn into EDTA tubes, processed within 24 hours, and PBMCs were isolated by density gradient centrifugation. PBMCs intended for TCR sequencing were cryopreserved in liquid nitrogen and thawed later in a water bath at 37 degrees C. The sorted or isolated CD4+, CD8+ and CD8+ TEMRA cells reached a purity of at least 90%.

Source material: CD4+ T cells from PBMCs. The receptor comes from a human donor with Susac syndrome. This chain is built from TRBV5-1 and TRBJ2-1, and 10 bases in between align with TRBD1. The nucleotide sequence reads as follows: TGCGCCAGCAGCTCCGGACAGGGGGGTCATGAGCAGTTCTTC. Its coded protein is CASSSGQGGHEQFF.